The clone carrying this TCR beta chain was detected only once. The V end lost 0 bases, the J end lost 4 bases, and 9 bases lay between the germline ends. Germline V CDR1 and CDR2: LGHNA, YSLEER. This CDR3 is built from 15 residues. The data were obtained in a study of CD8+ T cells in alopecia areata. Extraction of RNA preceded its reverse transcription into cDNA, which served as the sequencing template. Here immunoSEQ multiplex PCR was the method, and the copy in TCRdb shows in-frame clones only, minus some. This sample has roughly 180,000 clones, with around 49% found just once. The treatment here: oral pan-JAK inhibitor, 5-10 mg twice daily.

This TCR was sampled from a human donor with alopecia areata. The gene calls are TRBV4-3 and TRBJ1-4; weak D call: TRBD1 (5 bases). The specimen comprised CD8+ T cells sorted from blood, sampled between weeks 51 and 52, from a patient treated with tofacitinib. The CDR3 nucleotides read TGCGCCAGCAGCCAAGATGGGGGGAATAATGAAAAACTGTTTTTT. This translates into CASSQDGGNNEKLFF.